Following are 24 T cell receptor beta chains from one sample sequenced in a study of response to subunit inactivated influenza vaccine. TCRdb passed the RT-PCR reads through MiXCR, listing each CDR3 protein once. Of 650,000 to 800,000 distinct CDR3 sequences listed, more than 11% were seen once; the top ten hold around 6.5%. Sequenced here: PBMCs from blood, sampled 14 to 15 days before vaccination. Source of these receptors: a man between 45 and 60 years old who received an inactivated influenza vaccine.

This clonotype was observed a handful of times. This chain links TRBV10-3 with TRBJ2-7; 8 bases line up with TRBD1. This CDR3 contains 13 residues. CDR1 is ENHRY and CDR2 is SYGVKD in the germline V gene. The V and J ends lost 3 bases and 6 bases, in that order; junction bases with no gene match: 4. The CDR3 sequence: CAISDQGAGEQYF. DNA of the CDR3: TGTGCCATCAGTGACCAGGGGGCGGGCGAGCAGTACTTC.

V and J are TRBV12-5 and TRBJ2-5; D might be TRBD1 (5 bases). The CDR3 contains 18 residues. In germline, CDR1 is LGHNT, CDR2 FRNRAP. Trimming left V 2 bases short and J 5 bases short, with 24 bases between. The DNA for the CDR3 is TGTGCTAGTGGTTTGTCGAGGATAGGGGTGCAGAAGGGGGAGACCCAGTACTTC. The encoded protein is CASGLSRIGVQKGETQYF.

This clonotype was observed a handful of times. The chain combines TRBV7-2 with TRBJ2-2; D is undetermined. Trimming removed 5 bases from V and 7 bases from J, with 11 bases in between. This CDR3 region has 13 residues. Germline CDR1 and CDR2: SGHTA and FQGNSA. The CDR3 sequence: CASSVKWGGELFF. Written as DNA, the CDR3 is TGTGCCAGCAGCGTAAAATGGGGCGGGGAGCTGTTTTTT.

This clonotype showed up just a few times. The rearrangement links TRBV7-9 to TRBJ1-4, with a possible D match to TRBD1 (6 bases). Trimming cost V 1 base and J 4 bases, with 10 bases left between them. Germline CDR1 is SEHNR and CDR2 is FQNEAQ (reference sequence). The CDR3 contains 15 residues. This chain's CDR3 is CASSLVTGSNEKLFF. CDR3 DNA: TGTGCCAGCAGCTTAGTAACAGGGAGTAATGAAAAACTGTTTTTT.

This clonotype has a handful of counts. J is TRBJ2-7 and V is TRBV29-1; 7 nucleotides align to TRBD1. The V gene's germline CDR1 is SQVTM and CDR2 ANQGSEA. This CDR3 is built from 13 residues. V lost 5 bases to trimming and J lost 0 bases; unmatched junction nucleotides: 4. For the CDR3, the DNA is TGCAGCGTTACCCGGGACAGCTCCTACGAGCAGTACTTC. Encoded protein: CSVTRDSSYEQYF.

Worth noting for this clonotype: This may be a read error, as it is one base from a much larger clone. The CDR3 protein is CASSSTSGSHNEQFF. CDR3 nucleotide sequence: TGTGCCAGCAGTTCGACTAGCGGGAGTCACAATGAGCAGTTCTTC. This chain connects TRBV12-3 or TRBV12-4 to TRBJ2-1; 12 bases are shared with TRBD2. CDR3 length: 15 residues. The J segment lost 5 bases and the V segment lost 4 bases, leaving 3 bases of the junction unmatched.

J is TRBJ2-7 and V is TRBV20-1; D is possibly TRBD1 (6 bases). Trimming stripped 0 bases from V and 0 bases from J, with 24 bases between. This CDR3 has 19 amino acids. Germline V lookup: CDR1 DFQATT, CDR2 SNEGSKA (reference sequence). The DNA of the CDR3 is TGCAGTGCTAGAGATCTTAAGCTGGGGGCGAACAATCCCTCCTACGAGCAGTACTTC. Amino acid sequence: CSARDLKLGANNPSYEQYF.

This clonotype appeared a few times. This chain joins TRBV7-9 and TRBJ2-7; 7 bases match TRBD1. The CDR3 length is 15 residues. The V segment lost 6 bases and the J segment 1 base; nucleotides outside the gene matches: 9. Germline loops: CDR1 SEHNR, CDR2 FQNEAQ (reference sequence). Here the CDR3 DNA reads TGTGCCAGCAGTGACCGGACAGGAGTGTCCTACGAGCAGTACTTC. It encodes CASSDRTGVSYEQYF. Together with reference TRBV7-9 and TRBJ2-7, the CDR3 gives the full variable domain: DTGVSQNPRHKITKRGQNVTFRCDPISEHNRLYWYRQTLGQGPEFLTYFQNEAQLEKSRLLSDRFSAERPKGSFSTLEIQRTEQGDSAMYLCASSDRTGVSYEQYFGPGTRLTVT.

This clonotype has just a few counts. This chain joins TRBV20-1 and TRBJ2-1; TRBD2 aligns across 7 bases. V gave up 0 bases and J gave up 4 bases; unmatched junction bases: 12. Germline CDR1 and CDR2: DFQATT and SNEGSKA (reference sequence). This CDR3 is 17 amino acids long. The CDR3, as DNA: TGCAGTGCTAGAGATTGGCAGGGAGGGTTACCATACAATGAGCAGTTCTTC. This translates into CSARDWQGGLPYNEQFF.

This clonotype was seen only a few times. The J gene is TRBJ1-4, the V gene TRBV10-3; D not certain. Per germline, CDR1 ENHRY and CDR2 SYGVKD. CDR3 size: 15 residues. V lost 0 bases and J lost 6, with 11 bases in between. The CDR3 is CAISESKGTDEKLFF. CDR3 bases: TGTGCCATCAGTGAGTCAAAGGGAACGGATGAAAAACTGTTTTTT.

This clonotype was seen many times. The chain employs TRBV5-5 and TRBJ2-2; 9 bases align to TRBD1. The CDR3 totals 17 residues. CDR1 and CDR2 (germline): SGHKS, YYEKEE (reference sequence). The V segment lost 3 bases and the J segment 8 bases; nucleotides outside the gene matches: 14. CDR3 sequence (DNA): TGTGCCAGCAGCTCTATTTTGGGACAGGGTGTTTCGGGGGAGCTGTTTTTT. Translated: CASSSILGQGVSGELFF.

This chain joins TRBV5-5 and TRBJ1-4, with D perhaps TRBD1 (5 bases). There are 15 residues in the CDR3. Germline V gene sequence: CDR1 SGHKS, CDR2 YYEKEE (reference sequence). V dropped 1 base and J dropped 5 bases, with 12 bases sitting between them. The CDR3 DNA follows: TGTGCCAGCAGCTTGCGGTTGGGACGAAATGAAAAACTGTTTTTT. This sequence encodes CASSLRLGRNEKLFF.

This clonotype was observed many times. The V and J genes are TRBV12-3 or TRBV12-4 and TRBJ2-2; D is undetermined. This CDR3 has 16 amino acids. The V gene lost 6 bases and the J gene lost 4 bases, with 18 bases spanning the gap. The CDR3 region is CASSADGVPTTGELFF. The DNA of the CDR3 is TGTGCCAGCAGCGCGGACGGAGTTCCTACCACCGGGGAGCTGTTTTTT.

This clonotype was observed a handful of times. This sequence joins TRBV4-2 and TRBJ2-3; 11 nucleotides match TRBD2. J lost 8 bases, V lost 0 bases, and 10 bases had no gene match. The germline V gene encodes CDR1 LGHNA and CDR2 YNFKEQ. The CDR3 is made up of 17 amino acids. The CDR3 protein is CASSQEPSGGTGGTQYF. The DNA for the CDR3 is TGTGCCAGCAGCCAAGAGCCTAGCGGGGGGACGGGGGGTACGCAGTATTTT.

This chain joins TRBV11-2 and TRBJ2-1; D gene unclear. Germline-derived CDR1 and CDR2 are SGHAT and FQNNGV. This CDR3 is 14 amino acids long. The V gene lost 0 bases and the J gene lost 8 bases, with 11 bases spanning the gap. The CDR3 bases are TGTGCCAGCAGCTTAGATCAAGGCGCGTATGAGCAGTTCTTC. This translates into CASSLDQGAYEQFF.

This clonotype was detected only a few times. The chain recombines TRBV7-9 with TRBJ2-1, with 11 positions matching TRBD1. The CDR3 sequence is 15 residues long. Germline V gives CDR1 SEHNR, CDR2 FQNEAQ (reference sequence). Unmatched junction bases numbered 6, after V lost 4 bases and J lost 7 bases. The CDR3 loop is CASSSDRGLRNEQFF. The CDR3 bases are TGTGCCAGCAGCTCGGACAGGGGGCTAAGAAATGAGCAGTTCTTC.

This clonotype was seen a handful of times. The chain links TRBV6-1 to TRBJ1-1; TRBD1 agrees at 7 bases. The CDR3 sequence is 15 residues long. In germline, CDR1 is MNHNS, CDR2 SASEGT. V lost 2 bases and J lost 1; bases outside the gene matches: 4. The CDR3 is CASSELGQTNTEAFF. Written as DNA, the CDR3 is TGTGCCAGCAGTGAACTGGGACAGACGAACACTGAAGCTTTCTTT.

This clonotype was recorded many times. The CDR3 region has the DNA TGTGCCAGCAGCTCGGAGGGGACTAGCGGGGCTTATACGCAGTATTTT. It is translated as CASSSEGTSGAYTQYF. The chain employs TRBV7-2 and TRBJ2-3, with 13 nucleotides matching TRBD2. The CDR3 is 16 amino acids. The V gene end was trimmed by 4 bases and the J gene end by 7 bases; junction bases not matched to a gene: 8. The germline gives CDR1 SGHTA, CDR2 FQGNSA.

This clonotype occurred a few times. CDR3 amino acids: CSVEDLKGAGRTEAFF. CDR3 nucleotide sequence: TGCAGCGTTGAAGATCTTAAGGGGGCCGGGCGGACTGAAGCTTTCTTT. The chain couples TRBV29-1 to TRBJ1-1, with 7 bases matching TRBD1. V shed 0 bases, J shed 5 bases, and the junction held 12 bases outside the gene matches. Germline CDR1 and CDR2: SQVTM and ANQGSEA. The CDR3 contains 16 residues.

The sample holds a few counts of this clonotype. DNA for the CDR3: TGTGCCACCAGCAGTTCTACAAGAGCAACTAATGAAAAACTGTTTTTT. It translates to CATSSSTRATNEKLFF. The V and J genes are TRBV15 and TRBJ1-4, with no clear D. Germline CDR1 reads LNHNV; CDR2 reads YYDKDF (reference sequence). Trimming cost V 3 bases and J 0 bases, with 11 bases left between them. The CDR3 spans 16 residues.

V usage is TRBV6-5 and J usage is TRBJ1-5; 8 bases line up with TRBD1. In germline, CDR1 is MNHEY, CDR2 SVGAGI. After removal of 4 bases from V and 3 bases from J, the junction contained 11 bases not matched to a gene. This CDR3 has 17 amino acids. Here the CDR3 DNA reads TGTGCCAGCAGTTCCTCTCGACAGGGGAGTAACAATCAGCCCCAGCATTTT. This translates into CASSSSRQGSNNQPQHF.

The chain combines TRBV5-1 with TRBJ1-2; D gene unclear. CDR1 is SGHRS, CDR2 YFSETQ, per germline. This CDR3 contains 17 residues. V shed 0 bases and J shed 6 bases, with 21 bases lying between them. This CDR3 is CASSLAKIMDGKHGYTF. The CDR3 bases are TGCGCCAGCAGCTTGGCCAAGATTATGGACGGGAAACATGGCTACACCTTC.

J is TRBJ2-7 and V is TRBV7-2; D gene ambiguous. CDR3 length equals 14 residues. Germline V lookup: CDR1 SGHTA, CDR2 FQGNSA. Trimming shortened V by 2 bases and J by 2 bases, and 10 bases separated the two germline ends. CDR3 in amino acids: CASSLRQRTYEQYF. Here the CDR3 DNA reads TGTGCCAGCAGCTTAAGGCAGAGGACCTACGAGCAGTACTTC.

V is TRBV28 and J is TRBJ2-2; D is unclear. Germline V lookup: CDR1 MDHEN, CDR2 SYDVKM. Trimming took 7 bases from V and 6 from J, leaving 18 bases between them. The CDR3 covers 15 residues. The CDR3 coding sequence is TGTGCCAGCACCCTAGGTGGATCTTTCTCCGGGGAGCTGTTTTTT. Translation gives CASTLGGSFSGELFF.